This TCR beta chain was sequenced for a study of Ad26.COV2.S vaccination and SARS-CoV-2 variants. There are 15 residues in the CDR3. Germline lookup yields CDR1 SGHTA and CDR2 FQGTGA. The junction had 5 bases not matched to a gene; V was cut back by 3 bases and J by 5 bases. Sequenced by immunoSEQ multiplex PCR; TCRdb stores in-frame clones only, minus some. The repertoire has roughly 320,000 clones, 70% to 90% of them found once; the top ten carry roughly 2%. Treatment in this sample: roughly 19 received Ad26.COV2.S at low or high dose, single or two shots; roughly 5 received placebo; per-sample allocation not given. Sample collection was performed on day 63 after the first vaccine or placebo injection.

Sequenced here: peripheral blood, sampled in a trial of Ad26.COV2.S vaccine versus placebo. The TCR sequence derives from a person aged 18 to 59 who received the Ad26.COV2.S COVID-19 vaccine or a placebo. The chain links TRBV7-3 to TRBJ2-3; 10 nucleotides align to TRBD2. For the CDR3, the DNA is TGTGCCAGCAGCTTCAGCGGGGGGGCCAAAGATACGCAGTATTTT. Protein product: CASSFSGGAKDTQYF.